This is a list of T cell receptor beta chains from one sample in a study of T cell responses to AZD1222 COVID-19 vaccine. Profiled with immunoSEQ multiplex PCR; TCRdb holds only in-frame clones, not every one. The sample lists roughly 110,000 clones; 92% were seen once. Sequences were derived from peripheral blood, sampled 28 days after the second AZD1222 dose. These receptor sequences come from an adult who received the AZD1222 COVID-19 vaccine. Each CDR3 is given with its conserved first and last residue. D genes are given only for firm matches. Not all rows give a size; the values are once, few, many and, for expanded clones, a class.

TRBJ1-3	.	TRBV28	once	CASSLTGTSVSGNTIYF	TGTGCCAGCAGTTTAACTGGAACTTCTGTCTCTGGAAACACCATATATTTT
TRBJ2-1	TRBD2	TRBV7-9	.	CASSGSREGLVEQFF	TGTGCCAGCAGCGGGTCGCGGGAGGGCCTGGTTGAGCAGTTCTTC
TRBJ1-1	.	TRBV6-1	.	CASRGMNTEAFF	TGTGCCAGCAGGGGAATGAACACTGAAGCTTTCTTT
TRBJ2-7	.	TRBV6-1	.	CASSERTPYEQYF	TGTGCCAGCAGTGAAAGGACCCCCTACGAGCAGTACTTC
TRBJ2-1	TRBD2	TRBV28	.	CATRRSTGLAGVGEQFF	TGTGCCACCAGAAGGTCAACGGGACTAGCGGGAGTTGGGGAGCAGTTCTTC
TRBJ2-3	.	TRBV15	.	CATSRDGEAPDTQYF	TGTGCCACCAGCAGAGATGGGGAGGCACCAGATACGCAGTATTTT
TRBJ1-2	.	TRBV4-3	.	CASSPGAANYGYTF	TGCGCCAGCAGCCCCGGGGCGGCTAACTATGGCTACACCTTC
TRBJ2-2	TRBD1	TRBV27	once	CASSLSEGDSRVTGELFF	TGTGCCAGCAGTTTAAGCGAGGGGGACAGTAGAGTCACCGGGGAGCTGTTTTTT
TRBJ1-4	.	TRBV7-6	.	CASSSPYGGTNEKLFF	TGTGCCAGCAGCTCGCCCTACGGAGGGACTAATGAAAAACTGTTTTTT
TRBJ2-1	.	TRBV7-9	.	CASSFPLGRDYNEQFF	TGTGCCAGCAGCTTCCCCTTGGGCCGTGACTACAATGAGCAGTTCTTC
TRBJ2-7	.	TRBV3-1/TRBV3-2	.	CASSPRAEPYEQYF	TGTGCCAGCAGCCCGCGCGCAGAACCCTACGAGCAGTACTTC
TRBJ2-2	.	TRBV5-1	once	CASRPANTGELFF	TGCGCCAGCAGGCCGGCGAACACCGGGGAGCTGTTTTTT
TRBJ1-3	.	TRBV4-3	.	CASSQDFSRGPGNTIYF	TGCGCCAGCAGCCAAGATTTCTCGAGGGGACCGGGAAACACCATATATTTT